This TCR beta chain was identified in a study of a mutant IDH1 vaccine in newly diagnosed glioma. Study context: Treated patients were approximately 60% male, about 38% female, mean age 40.4 years.

Note on this clone: Antigen: not known.

The protocol was immunoSEQ multiplex PCR, while the TCRdb copy is restricted to in-frame clones and leaves out a portion. The sample holds 30,000 to 45,000 clones, roughly 74% seen once. Indicated time point: week 5, during vaccination. A 20-mer mutant IDH1 peptide at 300 ug was injected subcutaneously with topical imiquimod. The CDR3 length is 11 residues. V lost 7 bases and J lost 2, with 5 bases in between. Germline V gene lookup returns CDR1 SNHLY and CDR2 FYNNEI. This clonotype was obtained from a man in his forties or fifties with glioma. The sample in question was PBMCs, obtained from a glioma patient whose treatment included an IDH1 peptide vaccine. V usage is TRBV2 and J usage is TRBJ2-5, with D uncertain. CDR3 sequence: CASTIQETQYF. Here the CDR3 DNA reads TGTGCCAGCACCATACAAGAGACCCAGTACTTC. Combining the CDR3 with reference TRBV2 and TRBJ2-5 gives the whole variable domain EPEVTQTPSHQVTQMGQEVILRCVPISNHLYFYWYRQILGQKVEFLVSFYNNEISEKSEIFDDQFSVERPDGSNFTLKIRSTKLEDSAMYFCASTIQETQYFGPGTRLLVL.